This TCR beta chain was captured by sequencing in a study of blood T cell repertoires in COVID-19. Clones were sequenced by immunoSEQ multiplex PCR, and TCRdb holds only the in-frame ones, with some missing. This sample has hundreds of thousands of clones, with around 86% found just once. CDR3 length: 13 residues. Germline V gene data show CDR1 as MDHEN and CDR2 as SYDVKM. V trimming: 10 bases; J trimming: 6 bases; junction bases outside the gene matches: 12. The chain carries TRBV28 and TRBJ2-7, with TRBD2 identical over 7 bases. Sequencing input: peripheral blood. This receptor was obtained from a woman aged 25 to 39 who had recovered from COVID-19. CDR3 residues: CATGPGGRGEQYF. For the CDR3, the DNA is TGTGCCACGGGACCGGGAGGAAGGGGCGAGCAGTACTTC.